Following are 21 T cell receptor beta chains from one sample sequenced in a study of T cells after yellow fever vaccination (dated by TCRdb to between 2017 and 2020). The treatment or condition label for this specimen denotes: live attenuated yellow fever vaccine strain. Libraries were built with 5' RACE. The instrument was an Illumina HiSeq 2500. TCRdb trimmed the raw reads at Q25, called clones with MiXCR and kept productive beta chains. CDR3 protein duplicates are merged, each entry listing the most common genes and DNA. The sample table records hundreds of thousands of distinct CDR3 sequences; more than 9% of these occur just once. 15% of the sample rests with the top ten. The input for sequencing was PBMCs, taken on the day of the yellow fever booster vaccination. The receptor set was obtained from a man aged 25 to 45 who received the YFV17D yellow fever vaccine.

This clonotype turned up a few times. This chain joins TRBV29-1 and TRBJ1-1; possibly TRBD1 for D (5 bases). The CDR3 contains 11 residues. V lost 5 bases and J lost 7, with 11 bases in between. Germline V gives CDR1 SQVTM, CDR2 ANQGSEA. For the CDR3, the DNA is TGCAGCGTTACTGGGACCGGTGAAGCTTTCTTT. Translating it yields CSVTGTGEAFF. Drawing the rest from reference TRBV29-1 and TRBJ1-1, the complete variable domain is SAVISQKPSRDICQRGTSLTIQCQVDSQVTMMFWYRQQPGQSLTLIATANQGSEATYESGFVIDKFPISRPNLTFSTLTVSNMSPEDSSIYLCSVTGTGEAFFGQGTRLTVV.

The gene calls are TRBV20-1 and TRBJ1-4; the D is unclear. Trimming took 3 bases from V and 8 from J, leaving 19 bases between them. This CDR3 has 15 amino acids. CDR1 is DFQATT, CDR2 SNEGSKA, per germline (reference sequence). This chain's CDR3 is CSASSGSRLGEKLFF. DNA for the CDR3: TGCAGTGCTAGTTCCGGAAGTCGGTTGGGAGAAAAACTGTTTTTT.

V usage is TRBV7-2 and J usage is TRBJ1-2; no definite D call. The CDR3 extends over 11 amino acids. Trimming removed 2 bases at V and 10 bases at J, with 8 bases between. Per germline, CDR1 SGHTA and CDR2 FQGNSA. CDR3 sequence reads: CASSLQVNYTF. The CDR3 DNA sequence: TGTGCCAGCAGCTTACAGGTGAACTACACCTTC.

The gene calls are TRBV28 and TRBJ2-4, with D perhaps matching TRBD1 (6 bases). CDR1 is MDHEN and CDR2 is SYDVKM in the germline V gene. V was pared by 9 bases and J by 6 bases, with 9 bases between. The length of the CDR3 is 11 residues. CDR3 residues: CASEGVNIQYF. The CDR3 DNA reads as TGTGCCAGTGAGGGGGTAAACATTCAGTACTTC.

This clonotype has more than one count but fewer than ten. The V and J genes are TRBV28 and TRBJ1-1; no firm D call. CDR1 and CDR2 from the germline V gene are MDHEN and SYDVKM. This CDR3 has 13 amino acids. V lost 6 bases and J lost 7, with 15 bases in between. CDR3 amino acids: CASSLGLLLEAFF. The CDR3 DNA reads TGTGCCAGCAGCCTTGGACTCCTCCTTGAAGCTTTCTTT.

This clonotype showed up just a few times. J is TRBJ2-5 and V is TRBV4-2; 9 bases are shared with TRBD1. The CDR3 totals 15 residues. J gave up 3 bases and V 0 bases, and 2 bases lay outside the gene matches. Per germline, CDR1 LGHNA and CDR2 YNFKEQ. The CDR3 is CASSQERTGEETQYF. The CDR3 DNA is TGTGCCAGCAGCCAAGAGCGGACAGGGGAAGAGACCCAGTACTTC.

The rearrangement links TRBV24-1 to TRBJ2-3, with D uncertain. V was cut by 2 bases and J by 4 bases, with 9 bases left in between. The CDR3 has 14 amino acids. Germline-derived CDR1 and CDR2 are KGHDR and SFDVKD. The DNA for the CDR3 is TGTGCCACCAGTGATTATAGTAGGGCAGATACGCAGTATTTT. This translates into CATSDYSRADTQYF.

The V call is TRBV7-2, the J call TRBJ2-1, with TRBD1 as a possible D gene (5 bases). The V end was cut by 2 bases, the J end by 7 bases, with 9 bases between. Germline CDR1 and CDR2: SGHTA and FQGNSA. The CDR3 totals 13 residues. CDR3 loop: CASSLQGKNEQFF. The CDR3 nucleotides read TGTGCCAGCAGCTTACAGGGAAAGAATGAGCAGTTCTTC.

Only a few counts were recorded for this clonotype. The V gene is TRBV6-1, the J gene TRBJ1-4, with 8 positions matching TRBD1. This CDR3 contains 14 residues. CDR1 MNHNS and CDR2 SASEGT come from the germline V gene. V lost 6 bases, J lost 4 bases, and 4 bases stayed unmatched. Here the CDR3 reads CASRGQGVNEKLFF. CDR3 nucleotides: TGTGCCAGCAGAGGACAGGGCGTTAATGAAAAACTGTTTTTT.

This clonotype was counted between two and nine times. Here the CDR3 reads CASSSGTTNTGELFF. In DNA, the CDR3 is TGTGCCAGCAGTTCAGGGACAACGAACACCGGGGAGCTGTTTTTT. This chain joins TRBV27 and TRBJ2-2; D may be TRBD1 (6 bases). The length of the CDR3 is 15 residues. Germline V gene lookup returns CDR1 MNHEY and CDR2 SMNVEV (reference sequence). Trimming took 4 bases from V and 0 from J, leaving 9 bases between them.

This clonotype was counted only a few times. This rearrangement joins TRBV28 to TRBJ2-5; 10 positions agree with TRBD2. With V trimmed by 3 bases and J by 9 bases, 10 bases remained unmatched. CDR3 length: 15 amino acids. Germline CDR1 reads MDHEN; CDR2 reads SYDVKM. The DNA of the CDR3 is TGTGCCAGCAGTTTTCTAGCGGGAGCCCGATTTGCCCAGTACTTC. It translates to CASSFLAGARFAQYF. Filled out from reference TRBV28 and TRBJ2-5, the complete variable domain reads DVKVTQSSRYLVKRTGEKVFLECVQDMDHENMFWYRQDPGLGLRLIYFSYDVKMKEKGDIPEGYSVSREKKERFSLILESASTNQTSMYLCASSFLAGARFAQYFGPGTRLLVL.

This clonotype was recorded many times. The chain combines TRBV7-9 with TRBJ2-5; D gene unclear. The CDR3 runs 12 residues. The germline V gene encodes CDR1 SEHNR and CDR2 FQNEAQ (reference sequence). V shed 2 bases and J shed 4 bases, with 5 bases lying between them. CDR3 DNA sequence: TGTGCCAGCAGCTTATTCCCAGAGACCCAGTACTTC. This codes for CASSLFPETQYF. Supplemented by reference TRBV7-9 and TRBJ2-5, the full variable domain reads DTGVSQNPRHKITKRGQNVTFRCDPISEHNRLYWYRQTLGQGPEFLTYFQNEAQLEKSRLLSDRFSAERPKGSFSTLEIQRTEQGDSAMYLCASSLFPETQYFGPGTRLLVL.

The rearrangement links TRBV20-1 to TRBJ2-5; D is uncertain. This CDR3 contains 13 residues. Germline V gene sequence: CDR1 DFQATT, CDR2 SNEGSKA (reference sequence). Trimming took 3 bases from V and 9 from J, leaving 17 bases between them. CDR3 bases: TGCAGTGCTAGGAGTGGGCCCCATGTGGCCCAGTACTTC. This codes for CSARSGPHVAQYF.

This rearrangement joins TRBV30 to TRBJ2-5, with D possibly matching TRBD1 (5 bases). V gave up 2 bases and J gave up 2 bases, with 9 bases separating them. CDR1 and CDR2 (germline): GTSNPN, SVGIG (reference sequence). The CDR3 extends over 13 amino acids. The CDR3 region is CAWSLGQQETQYF. The CDR3, as DNA: TGTGCCTGGAGTCTTGGACAACAAGAGACCCAGTACTTC.

The chain employs TRBV4-1 and TRBJ2-7; possible D gene TRBD2, 5 bases. Germline V gene lookup returns CDR1 MGHRA and CDR2 YSYEKL. Trimming took 4 bases from V and 3 from J, leaving 10 bases between them. There are 13 residues in the CDR3. DNA of the CDR3: TGCGCCAGCAGCCGAGGGATTAACTACGAGCAGTACTTC. The encoded protein is CASSRGINYEQYF.

The CDR3 DNA reads as TGCAGTGCCTCAACCGGGACAGGGTACAATGAGCAGTTCTTC. This encodes CSASTGTGYNEQFF. The chain employs TRBV20-1 and TRBJ2-1, with 9 bases matching TRBD1. This CDR3 has 14 residues. CDR1 and CDR2 from the germline V gene are DFQATT and SNEGSKA (reference sequence). Unmatched junction bases numbered 7, after V lost 6 bases and J lost 4 bases.

There are a few counts of this clonotype. The rearrangement uses TRBV12-3 or TRBV12-4 and TRBJ2-1; D remains ambiguous. The CDR3 length is 11 residues. The V end was cut by 5 bases, the J end by 9 bases, with 8 bases between. CDR3 bases: TGTGCCAGCAGTCCTAGGGTTGAGCAGTTCTTC. Encoded protein: CASSPRVEQFF.

This clonotype showed up just a few times. The CDR3, as DNA: TGTGCCACGGAACCGAATTATCTTCATGGGAACACCTTC. It encodes CATEPNYLHGNTF. The chain couples TRBV15 to TRBJ1-2; D is undetermined. Germline loops: CDR1 LNHNV, CDR2 YYDKDF (reference sequence). V gave up 9 bases and J gave up 12 bases, with 23 bases separating them. This CDR3 spans 13 amino acids.

The chain links TRBV9 to TRBJ1-1, with 10 positions matching TRBD1. J was trimmed by 1 base and V by 0 bases; bases with no gene match: 0. CDR1 is SGDLS and CDR2 is YYNGEE in the germline V gene. The CDR3 extends over 15 amino acids. CDR3 loop: CASSVGQGANTEAFF. The CDR3 DNA sequence: TGTGCCAGCAGCGTAGGACAGGGGGCGAACACTGAAGCTTTCTTT.

The chain uses TRBV28 and TRBJ2-7, with a possible D match to TRBD2 (5 bases). The V gene's germline CDR1 is MDHEN and CDR2 SYDVKM. The CDR3 has 13 residues. Trimming shortened V by 3 bases and J by 5 bases, and 11 bases separated the two germline ends. The CDR3 DNA reads as TGTGCCAGCAGTTTCGCCGGGGATCACGAGCAGTACTTC. This gives the protein CASSFAGDHEQYF.

The genes are TRBV15 and TRBJ2-1; D unclear. The V and J ends lost 2 bases and 5 bases respectively, with 10 bases between them. CDR1 and CDR2 from the germline V gene are LNHNV and YYDKDF (reference sequence). CDR3 length: 14 amino acids. The chain's CDR3 is CATSRRSANNEQFF. CDR3 coding DNA: TGTGCCACCAGCAGACGTTCGGCAAACAATGAGCAGTTCTTC.